This TCR beta chain was sequenced during a study of blood T cell repertoires in COVID-19. Germline loops: CDR1 MDHEN, CDR2 SYDVKM. CDR3 length equals 17 residues. V shed 6 bases and J 0 bases; nucleotides not matched to a gene: 5. The repertoire was sequenced with immunoSEQ multiplex PCR; TCRdb's copy has only in-frame clones and lacks some. The table lists hundreds of thousands of clones, less than 90% of them singletons. This sequence originates from a man aged 25 to 40 with active or convalescent COVID-19. The chain couples TRBV28 to TRBJ2-3, with 14 nucleotides matching TRBD2. The material sequenced was peripheral blood. This CDR3 is CASSRGLAGDSTDTQYF. The CDR3 DNA follows: TGTGCCAGCAGCAGGGGACTAGCGGGAGACAGCACAGATACGCAGTATTTT. The full variable domain, its missing parts supplied by reference TRBV28 and TRBJ2-3, is DVKVTQSSRYLVKRTGEKVFLECVQDMDHENMFWYRQDPGLGLRLIYFSYDVKMKEKGDIPEGYSVSREKKERFSLILESASTNQTSMYLCASSRGLAGDSTDTQYFGPGTRLTVL.